The rows below give T cell receptor beta chains drawn from one sample of a study of shared clonotypes between healthy human individuals. Assay: immunoSEQ multiplex PCR; the TCRdb copy retains only in-frame clones and omits some. The data contain 850,000 to 1,100,000 clones, about 72% of them singletons. Material: memory CD4+ T cells from PBMCs. The receptors were gathered from a man younger than 30 in good health. Some clones in this sample may be carry-over from other donors' samples. The CDR3 runs from the conserved cysteine through the conserved F or W. The D gene is left open where the match is weak. Not every row has a clone size; where given, it reads once, few, many or a size class.

j_call d_call v_call clone_size cdr3_nt cdr3_aa
TRBJ1-2 TRBD1 TRBV16 few TGTGCCAGCAGCCAACTCGGGACAGACGGGGTCTATGGCTACACCTTC CASSQLGTDGVYGYTF
TRBJ2-7 TRBD2 TRBV5-6 NA TGTGCCAGCAGCTTGGGTGGTTCTGCGGGGGATGCATACGAGCAGTACTTC CASSLGGSAGDAYEQYF
TRBJ1-4 NA TRBV30 NA TGTGCCTGGAGTGGGGCCACAAGCGGTGAAAAACTGTTTTTT CAWSGATSGEKLFF
TRBJ1-1 NA TRBV30 NA TGTGCCTGGAGTGTATCACGGAACACTGAAGCTTTCTTT CAWSVSRNTEAFF
TRBJ1-2 NA TRBV7-2 NA TGTGCCAGCAGCTTAGCCCCCGGGGGCTATGGCTACACCTTC CASSLAPGGYGYTF
TRBJ1-1 NA TRBV19 NA TGTGCCAGTAGTATGACGGGGTTCGCCGCTTTCTTT CASSMTGFAAFF
TRBJ2-5 NA TRBV23-1 NA TGCGCCAGCACCCAGCGACACCAAGAGACCCAGTACTTC CASTQRHQETQYF
TRBJ2-4 TRBD2 TRBV6-1 NA TGTGCCAGCAGGGGAGGGACTAGCAACATTCAGTACTTC CASRGGTSNIQYF
TRBJ2-2 NA TRBV19 NA TGTGCCAGTAGCCAACAGGGTTGGAACACCGGGGAGCTGTTTTTT CASSQQGWNTGELFF
TRBJ1-6 TRBD1 TRBV4-2 NA TGTGCCAGCAGCCAAGAAGGAGGGGACAGGGGGCGGTATTCACCCCTCCACTTT CASSQEGGDRGRYSPLHF
TRBJ2-1 TRBD2 TRBV19 NA TGTGCCACCAGTGGGAGGGGAATAAACAATGAGCAGTTCTTC CATSGRGINNEQFF
TRBJ2-5 TRBD1 TRBV6-5 NA TGTGCCAGCGGGGAACTAGACAGGGGAGAGACCCAGTACTTC CASGELDRGETQYF
TRBJ2-7 TRBD1 TRBV11-2 NA TGTGCCAGCAGTATGACAGGGGCGTCCTACGAGCAGTACTTC CASSMTGASYEQYF
TRBJ2-1 NA TRBV5-4 NA TGTGCCAGCAGCTCACCGCCGCTAGGCTCCTACAATGAGCAGTTCTTC CASSSPPLGSYNEQFF
TRBJ2-2 TRBD1 TRBV28 NA TGTGCCAGCAGTTTAAGGACAGGGGGCCTTCCCGGGGAGCTGTTTTTT CASSLRTGGLPGELFF
TRBJ1-1 NA TRBV20-1 NA TGCAGTGCTAGGCAGGGCGACCAAGCTTTCTTT CSARQGDQAFF
TRBJ2-3 NA TRBV15 NA TGTGCCACCAGCAGAGATACAGGTAGACGGACTACGCAGTATTTT CATSRDTGRRTTQYF
TRBJ2-4 TRBD2 TRBV28 few TGTGCCAGCAGTCAACCCGGGGGGGTAGCCAAAAACATTCAGTACTTC CASSQPGGVAKNIQYF
TRBJ1-2 NA TRBV28 NA TGTGCCAGCACCCTGGGAGTCTCTAACTATGGCTACACCTTC CASTLGVSNYGYTF
TRBJ2-5 NA TRBV11-2 NA TGTGCCAGCAGCTACGGCTTCCAAGAGACCCAGTACTTC CASSYGFQETQYF
TRBJ1-1 NA TRBV25-1 NA TGTGCCAGCAGTGACCCTGGGACCTTCAACACTGAAGCTTTCTTT CASSDPGTFNTEAFF
TRBJ1-4 TRBD1 TRBV28 NA TGTGCCAGCAGTCGACCGGGACAGGGGGCGCCGGATAATGAAAAACTGTTTTTT CASSRPGQGAPDNEKLFF
TRBJ2-2 NA TRBV28 NA TGTGCCAGCAGTACCCCGGGTTGGGTTCCCGGGGAGCTGTTTTTT CASSTPGWVPGELFF
TRBJ2-2 TRBD2 TRBV2 NA TGTGCCAGCACTAGGACTAGCGGGAGGGCCGGGGAGCTGTTTTTT CASTRTSGRAGELFF
TRBJ1-5 NA TRBV2 few TGTGCCAGTAGAGGCGGGGCCAATCAGCCCCAGCATTTT CASRGGANQPQHF
TRBJ1-2 NA TRBV7-2 NA TGTGCCAGCAGCTTGGGTCCCGGGGGTAACTATGGCTACACCTTC CASSLGPGGNYGYTF
TRBJ1-1 TRBD1 TRBV6-1 once TGTGCCAGCAGTCCCCGACAGGGCGGGTCCACTGAAGCTTTCTTT CASSPRQGGSTEAFF
TRBJ1-1 NA TRBV5-4 NA TGTGCCAGCAGCGTCAGGATGTTGAACACTGAAGCTTTCTTT CASSVRMLNTEAFF
TRBJ1-4 NA TRBV5-1 NA TGCGCCAGCAGCCCGGGACCGCCCAATGAAAAACTGTTTTTT CASSPGPPNEKLFF
TRBJ2-1 TRBD1 TRBV6-1 NA TGTGCCAGCAGTAAGACAGGGTGGACGTTGGATGAGCAGTTCTTC CASSKTGWTLDEQFF
TRBJ2-2 NA TRBV7-2 NA TGTGCCAGCAGCTTATCGCAGCGGAACACCGGGGAGCTGTTTTTT CASSLSQRNTGELFF
TRBJ2-5 NA TRBV5-1 NA TGCGCCAGCAGCGGGACTCCCGAAGAGACCCAGTACTTC CASSGTPEETQYF
TRBJ2-1 TRBD1 TRBV9 NA TGTGCCAGCAGCGGAGGGACAGGGGGCAATGAGCAGTTCTTC CASSGGTGGNEQFF
TRBJ1-1 NA TRBV18 NA TGTGCCAGCTCACCATACGTGGAGGCAGGGAACACTGAAGCTTTCTTT CASSPYVEAGNTEAFF
TRBJ2-1 TRBD2 TRBV2 few TGTGCCAGCAGTGGGGAGCGGGAGGCTGAGCAGTTCTTC CASSGEREAEQFF
TRBJ2-7 NA TRBV27 NA TGTGCCAGCAGTTTCTCCCTAGCTTCCGGGGGGCAGTACTTC CASSFSLASGGQYF
TRBJ2-1 NA TRBV2 NA TGTGCCAGCAGTGAAGCGACCTGGGAGTTCTTC CASSEATWEFF
TRBJ2-7 NA TRBV9 once TGTGCCAGCAGCGAAATTAGCGGAACGGAGGGGGAGCAGTACTTC CASSEISGTEGEQYF
TRBJ1-2 TRBD1 TRBV18 many TGTGCCAGCTCACACGGGACAGGGACTAACTATGGCTACACCTTC CASSHGTGTNYGYTF
TRBJ1-1 NA TRBV5-4 NA TGTGCCAGCAGCTCCACTGAAGCTTTCTTT CASSSTEAFF
TRBJ2-7 NA TRBV14 NA TGTGCCAGCAGCTTCCGGGACTCGGCCTACGAGCAGTACTTC CASSFRDSAYEQYF
TRBJ1-5 NA TRBV28 NA TGTGCCAGCAGGACAGAGATAAATCAGCCCCAGCATTTT CASRTEINQPQHF
TRBJ2-3 NA TRBV9 few TGTGCCAGCAGCCTCACCCGGGGAGACACCCGCACAGATACGCAGTATTTT CASSLTRGDTRTDTQYF
TRBJ2-3 TRBD1 TRBV6-1 NA TGTGCCAGCAGTGATCTGGGCAGGGGGACAGATACGCAGTATTTT CASSDLGRGTDTQYF
TRBJ1-4 NA TRBV18 few TGTGCCAGCTCAGCACGGCTCGGGACGGGTGATGAAAAACTGTTTTTT CASSARLGTGDEKLFF
TRBJ2-7 NA TRBV2 NA TGTGCCAGCAGGAGGGGCCCCACCTACGAGCAGTACTTC CASRRGPTYEQYF
TRBJ2-7 TRBD2 TRBV5-1 NA TGCGCCAGCAGCTTGGATCCTAGCGGAGCCTACGAGCAGTACTTC CASSLDPSGAYEQYF
TRBJ2-3 NA TRBV7-2 NA TGTGCCAGCAGCTTTTCAACCGATACGCAGTATTTT CASSFSTDTQYF
TRBJ2-5 NA TRBV2 NA TGTGCCAGCGGGATGGGGGCGGCGGGTGAGACCCAGTACTTC CASGMGAAGETQYF
TRBJ1-1 NA TRBV7-8 NA TGTGCCAGCAGCTTGACGGCTGAAGTTGTGAACACTGAAGCTTTCTTT CASSLTAEVVNTEAFF
TRBJ1-5 TRBD1 TRBV7-9 NA TGTGCCAGCAGCTTAGGGACAGGGGCATTCAATCAGCCCCAGCATTTT CASSLGTGAFNQPQHF